This TCR beta chain was captured by sequencing in a study of blood T cells in healthy people across ages. CDR1 KGHDR and CDR2 SFDVKD come from the germline V gene. Deletions cut 9 bases from V and 2 bases from J, with 10 bases between. There are 13 residues in the CDR3. A second roughly 7 to 12 cycle PCR used barcoded and J-beta primers. From the 5' RACE reads, TCRdb called clonotypes with MiXCR, one entry per CDR3 protein. The sample gives hundreds of thousands of distinct CDR3 sequences, 49% of which show up once; roughly a third is in the top ten. The sequenced sample consisted of blood. The sequence came from an older woman in good health. The chain recombines TRBV24-1 with TRBJ2-1, with D perhaps given as TRBD1 or TRBD2 (5 bases each). The CDR3 DNA sequence: TGTGCCACCGGCAGGGAGCCCTACAATGAGCAGTTCTTC. Protein: CATGREPYNEQFF.